This entry lists 3 T cell receptor beta chains sequenced from one sample in a study of blood T cell repertoires in COVID-19. Only in-frame clones appear in the TCRdb table, and some are missing; sequencing was by immunoSEQ multiplex PCR. The table includes tens of thousands of clones, approximately 84% detected once. The sample was peripheral blood. Source of these receptors: a woman aged 60-75 years with acute or convalescent COVID-19.

V and J are TRBV11-3 and TRBJ2-7, with TRBD2 matching over 12 bases. J was trimmed by 0 bases and V by 0 bases; bases with no gene match: 3. The germline CDR1 and CDR2 sequences are SGHNT and YENEEA. The CDR3 extends over 17 amino acids. The CDR3 DNA is TGTGCCAGCAGCTTAGAACTAGCGGGGGGCCGCTCCTACGAGCAGTACTTC. It encodes CASSLELAGGRSYEQYF.

The chain employs TRBV5-1 and TRBJ2-3; weak D call: TRBD2 (5 bases). V was trimmed by 0 bases and J by 5 bases, leaving 10 bases between them. The CDR3 length is 14 residues. In germline, CDR1 is SGHRS, CDR2 YFSETQ. Here the CDR3 DNA reads TGCGCCAGCAGCTTGGAACTAGTTGGAGATACGCAGTATTTT. It is translated as CASSLELVGDTQYF. Full variable domain (rest looked up from reference TRBV5-1 and TRBJ2-3): KAGVTQTPRYLIKTRGQQVTLSCSPISGHRSVSWYQQTPGQGLQFLFEYFSETQRNKGNFPGRFSGRQFSNSRSEMNVSTLELGDSALYLCASSLELVGDTQYFGPGTRLTVL.

V is TRBV4-2 and J is TRBJ2-3; the match to TRBD2 covers 10 bases. Trimming cost V 4 bases and J 2 bases; bases outside gene matches: 6. The CDR3 is 16 residues long. CDR1 LGHNA and CDR2 YNFKEQ come from the germline V gene. CDR3 sequence: CASSPRAGGVTDTQYF. CDR3 coding DNA: TGTGCCAGCAGCCCACGAGCGGGGGGGGTCACAGATACGCAGTATTTT.